This T cell receptor beta chain was sequenced in a study of blood T cell repertoires in COVID-19. Authors' analysis steps: Reference gene primers were amplified, and this amplification served to estimate nucleated cell counts. Libraries were prepared by immunoSEQ multiplex PCR; TCRdb keeps only in-frame clonotypes and omits some of them. D and trimming come from the DNA, and the V and J calls and clone size come from that table. Of 150,000 to 200,000 clones in the sample, over 70% were seen once. Membership in each cohort depended on participant-reported clinical history. All recovered Cohort 3 donors got two negative PCRs, got clearance, or saw symptom resolution. The J segment lost 0 bases and the V segment lost 1 base, leaving 8 bases of the junction unmatched. The CDR3 consists of 18 residues. Germline CDR1 is SGHKS and CDR2 is YYEKEE (reference sequence).

The sample taken for sequencing was PBMCs or T cells enriched from blood (not recorded which). This TCR was recovered from a woman in her fifties or sixties who had recovered from COVID-19. The rearrangement joins TRBV5-5 to TRBJ1-2; 11 bases agree with TRBD1. The CDR3 DNA is TGTGCCAGCAGCTTGAGCAGGGACAGGGGGAGAGCTAACTATGGCTACACCTTC. Protein: CASSLSRDRGRANYGYTF.